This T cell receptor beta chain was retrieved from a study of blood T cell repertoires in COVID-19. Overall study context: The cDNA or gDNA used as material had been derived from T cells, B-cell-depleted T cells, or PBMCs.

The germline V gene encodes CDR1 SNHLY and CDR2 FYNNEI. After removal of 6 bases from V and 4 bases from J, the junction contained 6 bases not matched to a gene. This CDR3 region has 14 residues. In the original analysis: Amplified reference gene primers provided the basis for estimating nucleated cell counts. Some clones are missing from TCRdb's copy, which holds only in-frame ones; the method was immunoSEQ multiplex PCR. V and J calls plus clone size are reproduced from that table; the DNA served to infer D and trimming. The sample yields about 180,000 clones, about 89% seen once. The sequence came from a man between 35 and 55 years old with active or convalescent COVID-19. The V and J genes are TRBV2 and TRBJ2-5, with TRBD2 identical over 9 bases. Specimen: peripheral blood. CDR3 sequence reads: CASRGLARAETQYF. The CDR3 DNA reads TGTGCCAGCAGGGGACTAGCTCGGGCAGAGACCCAGTACTTC.